The count of the clone carrying this TCR beta chain is one. Its matching antigen is unknown. Using immunoSEQ multiplex PCR, the repertoire was profiled, and TCRdb retains in-frame clones only, with some absent. In the table there are more than 8,000 clones, around 77% of which are singletons. This record comes from a study of somatic mutations in cytotoxic T cells in rheumatoid arthritis. The CDR3 runs 16 residues. J lost 4 bases, V lost 0 bases, and 9 bases had no gene match. Germline V gives CDR1 MGHRA, CDR2 YSYEKL. Study-wide results and caveats: The authors did not know the antigen targets of the expanded CD8+ clones. For CD8+ T-cell clonality, rheumatoid arthritis patients and age-matched healthy controls did not differ significantly. Rheumatoid arthritis patients, but not healthy controls, exhibited increasing CD8+ clonality with age.

Blood donors served as healthy controls; their median age was around 58 years (range about 20-70), and roughly 51% were female. This sequence originates from a man between 45 and 60 years old in good health. The sample comprised CD8+ T cells sorted from blood. The rearrangement links TRBV4-1 to TRBJ2-7; 7 nucleotides match TRBD1. CDR3 in DNA: TGCGCCAGCAGCCAAGAAGGGCAGGGGGTTCAGTACGAGCAGTACTTC. Translating gives CASSQEGQGVQYEQYF.